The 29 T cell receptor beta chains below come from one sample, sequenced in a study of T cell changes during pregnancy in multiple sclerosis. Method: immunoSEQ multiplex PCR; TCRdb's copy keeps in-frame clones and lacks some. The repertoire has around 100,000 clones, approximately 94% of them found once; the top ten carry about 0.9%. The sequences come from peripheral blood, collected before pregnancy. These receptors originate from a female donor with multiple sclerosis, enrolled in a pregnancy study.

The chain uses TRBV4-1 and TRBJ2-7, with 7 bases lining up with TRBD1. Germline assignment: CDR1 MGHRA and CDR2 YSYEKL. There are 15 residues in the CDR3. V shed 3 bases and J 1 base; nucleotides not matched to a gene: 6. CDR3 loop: CASSHPGTDSYEQYF. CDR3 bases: TGCGCCAGCAGCCACCCCGGGACAGATTCCTACGAGCAGTACTTC.

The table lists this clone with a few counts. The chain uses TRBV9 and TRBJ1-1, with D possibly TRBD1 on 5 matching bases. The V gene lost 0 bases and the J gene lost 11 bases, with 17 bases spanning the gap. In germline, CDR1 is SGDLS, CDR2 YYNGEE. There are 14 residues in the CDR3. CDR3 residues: CASSVALSGVDAFF. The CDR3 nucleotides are TGTGCCAGCAGCGTAGCGTTATCGGGGGTTGACGCTTTCTTT.

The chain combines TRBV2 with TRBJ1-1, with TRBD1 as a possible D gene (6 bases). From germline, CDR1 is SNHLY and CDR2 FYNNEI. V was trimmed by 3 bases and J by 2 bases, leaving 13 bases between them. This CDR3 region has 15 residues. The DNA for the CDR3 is TGTGCCAGCAGTGATTTGACAGGAGATAACACTGAAGCTTTCTTT. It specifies CASSDLTGDNTEAFF.

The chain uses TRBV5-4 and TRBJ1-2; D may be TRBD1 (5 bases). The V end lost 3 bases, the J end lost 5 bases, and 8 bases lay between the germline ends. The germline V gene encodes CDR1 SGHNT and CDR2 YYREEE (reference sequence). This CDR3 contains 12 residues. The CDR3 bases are TGTGCCAGCAGCTGGAGGGGATATGGCTACACCTTC. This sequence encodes CASSWRGYGYTF.

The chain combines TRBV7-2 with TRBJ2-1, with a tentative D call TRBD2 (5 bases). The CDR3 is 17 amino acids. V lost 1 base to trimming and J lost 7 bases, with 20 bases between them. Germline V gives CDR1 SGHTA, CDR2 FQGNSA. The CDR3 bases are TGTGCCAGCAGCTTAGTGGCTTTCGAGCGGCGGGCAAATGAGCAGTTCTTC. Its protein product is CASSLVAFERRANEQFF.

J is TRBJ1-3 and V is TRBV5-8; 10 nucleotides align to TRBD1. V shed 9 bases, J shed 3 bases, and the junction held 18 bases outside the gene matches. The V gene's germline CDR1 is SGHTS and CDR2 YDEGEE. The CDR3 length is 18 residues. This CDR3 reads CATRQGASLSDRGNTIYF. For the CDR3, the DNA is TGTGCCACCCGACAGGGGGCTAGTCTAAGTGATCGTGGAAACACCATATATTTT.

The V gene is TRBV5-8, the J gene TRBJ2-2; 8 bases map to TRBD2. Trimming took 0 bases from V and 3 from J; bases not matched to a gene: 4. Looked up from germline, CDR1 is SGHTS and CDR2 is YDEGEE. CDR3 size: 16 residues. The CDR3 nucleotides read TGTGCCAGCAGCTTGGTGCTAGCGGGCTACACCGGGGAGCTGTTTTTT. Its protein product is CASSLVLAGYTGELFF.

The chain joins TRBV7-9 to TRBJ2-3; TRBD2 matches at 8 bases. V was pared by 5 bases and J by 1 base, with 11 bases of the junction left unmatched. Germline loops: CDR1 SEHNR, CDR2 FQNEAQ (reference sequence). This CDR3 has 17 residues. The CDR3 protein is CASSPPPWREGTDTQYF. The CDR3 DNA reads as TGTGCCAGCAGCCCACCCCCTTGGCGGGAGGGCACAGATACGCAGTATTTT.

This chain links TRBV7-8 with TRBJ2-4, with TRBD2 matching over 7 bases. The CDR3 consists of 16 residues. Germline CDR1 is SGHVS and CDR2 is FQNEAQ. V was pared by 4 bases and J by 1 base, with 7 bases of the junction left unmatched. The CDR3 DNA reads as TGTGCCAGCAGCTCAACCGGGGGGTTGGCCAAAAACATTCAGTACTTC. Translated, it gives CASSSTGGLAKNIQYF.

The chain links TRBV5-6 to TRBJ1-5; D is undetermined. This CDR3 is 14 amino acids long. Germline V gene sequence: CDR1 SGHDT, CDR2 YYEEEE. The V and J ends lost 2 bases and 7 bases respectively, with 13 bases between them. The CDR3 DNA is TGTGCCAGCAGCTTTGCCGGGTCGGGACAGCCCCAGCATTTT. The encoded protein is CASSFAGSGQPQHF. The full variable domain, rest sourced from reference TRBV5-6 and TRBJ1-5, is DAGVTQSPTHLIKTRGQQVTLRCSPKSGHDTVSWYQQALGQGPQFIFQYYEEEERQRGNFPDRFSGHQFPNYSSELNVNALLLGDSALYLCASSFAGSGQPQHFGDGTRLSIL.

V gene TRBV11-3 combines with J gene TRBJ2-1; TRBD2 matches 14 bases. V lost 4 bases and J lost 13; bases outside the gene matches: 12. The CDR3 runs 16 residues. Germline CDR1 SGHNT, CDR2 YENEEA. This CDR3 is CASSSRLAGGPMEQFF. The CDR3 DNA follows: TGTGCCAGCAGCTCCCGACTAGCGGGAGGGCCTATGGAACAGTTCTTC. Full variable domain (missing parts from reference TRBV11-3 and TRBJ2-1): EAGVVQSPRYKIIEKKQPVAFWCNPISGHNTLYWYLQNLGQGPELLIRYENEEAVDDSQLPKDRFSAERLKGVDSTLKIQPAELGDSAVYLCASSSRLAGGPMEQFFGPGTRLTVL.

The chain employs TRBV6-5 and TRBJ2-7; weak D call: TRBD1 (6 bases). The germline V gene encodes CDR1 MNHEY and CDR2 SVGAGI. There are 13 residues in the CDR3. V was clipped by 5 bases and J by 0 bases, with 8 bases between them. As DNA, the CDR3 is TGTGCCAGCAGTCGACAGGTCTCCTACGAGCAGTACTTC. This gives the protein CASSRQVSYEQYF.

Written as DNA, the CDR3 is TGTGCCAGCAGAGCTAGCGGGAGGGTTAGTGAGCAGTTCTTC. Its translation is CASRASGRVSEQFF. This chain links TRBV27 with TRBJ2-1, with 12 bases that match TRBD2. Per germline, CDR1 MNHEY and CDR2 SMNVEV (reference sequence). The V segment lost 6 bases and the J segment 9 bases; nucleotides outside the gene matches: 6. The CDR3 covers 14 residues.

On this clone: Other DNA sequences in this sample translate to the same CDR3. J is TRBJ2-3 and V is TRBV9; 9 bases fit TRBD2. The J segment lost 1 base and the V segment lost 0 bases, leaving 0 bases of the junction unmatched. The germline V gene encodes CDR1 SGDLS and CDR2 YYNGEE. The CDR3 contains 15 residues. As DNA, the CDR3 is TGTGCCAGCAGCGTAGGCGGGAGGGGCACAGATACGCAGTATTTT. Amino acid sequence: CASSVGGRGTDTQYF.

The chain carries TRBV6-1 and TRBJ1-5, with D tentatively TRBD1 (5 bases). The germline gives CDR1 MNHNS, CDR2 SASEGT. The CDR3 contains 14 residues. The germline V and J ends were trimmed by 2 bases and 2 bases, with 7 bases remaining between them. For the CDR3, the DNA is TGTGCCAGCAGTGAACTACAGGGCAATCAGCCCCAGCATTTT. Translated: CASSELQGNQPQHF.

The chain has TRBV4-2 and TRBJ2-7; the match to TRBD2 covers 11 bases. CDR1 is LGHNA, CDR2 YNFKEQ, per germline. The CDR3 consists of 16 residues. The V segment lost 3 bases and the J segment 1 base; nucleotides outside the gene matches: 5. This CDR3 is CASSQAGLADSYEQYF. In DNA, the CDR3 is TGTGCCAGCAGCCAGGCGGGACTAGCGGATTCCTACGAGCAGTACTTC.

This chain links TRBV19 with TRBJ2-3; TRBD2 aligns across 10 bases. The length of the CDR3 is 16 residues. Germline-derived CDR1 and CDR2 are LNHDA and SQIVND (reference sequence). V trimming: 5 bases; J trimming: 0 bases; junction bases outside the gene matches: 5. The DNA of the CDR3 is TGTGCCAGTAGTCGACTAGCGGGTAGGAGCACAGATACGCAGTATTTT. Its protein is CASSRLAGRSTDTQYF.

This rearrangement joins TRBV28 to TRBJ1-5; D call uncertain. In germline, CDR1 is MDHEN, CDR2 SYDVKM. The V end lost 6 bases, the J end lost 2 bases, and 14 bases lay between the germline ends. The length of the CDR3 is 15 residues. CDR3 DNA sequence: TGTGCCAGCAGCCGCGGAGGGTATGGCAATCAGCCCCAGCATTTT. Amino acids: CASSRGGYGNQPQHF.

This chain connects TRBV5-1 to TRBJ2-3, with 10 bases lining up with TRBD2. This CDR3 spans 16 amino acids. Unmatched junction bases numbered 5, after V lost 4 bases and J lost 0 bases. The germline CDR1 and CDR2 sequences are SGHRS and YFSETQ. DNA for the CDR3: TGCGCCAGCAGCCTTAGACTAGCGGGCAGCACAGATACGCAGTATTTT. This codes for CASSLRLAGSTDTQYF.

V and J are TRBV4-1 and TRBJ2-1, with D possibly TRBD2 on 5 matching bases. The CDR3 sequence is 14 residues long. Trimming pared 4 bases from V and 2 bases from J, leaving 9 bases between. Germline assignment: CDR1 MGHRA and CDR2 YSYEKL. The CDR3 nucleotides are TGCGCCAGCAGCCGCGGGCCGCCCTACAATGAGCAGTTCTTC. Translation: CASSRGPPYNEQFF.

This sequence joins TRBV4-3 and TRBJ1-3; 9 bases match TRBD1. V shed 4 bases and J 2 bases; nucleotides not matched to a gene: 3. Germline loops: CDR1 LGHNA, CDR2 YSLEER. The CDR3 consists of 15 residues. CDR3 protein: CASSPGQGAGNTIYF. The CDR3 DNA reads TGCGCCAGCAGCCCGGGACAGGGAGCTGGAAACACCATATATTTT.

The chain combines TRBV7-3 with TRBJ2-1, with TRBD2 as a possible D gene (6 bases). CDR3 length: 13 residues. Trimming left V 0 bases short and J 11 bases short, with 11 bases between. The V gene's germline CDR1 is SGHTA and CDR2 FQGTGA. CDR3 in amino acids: CASSLTGGRQQFF. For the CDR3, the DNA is TGTGCCAGCAGCTTAACGGGGGGAAGACAGCAGTTCTTC.

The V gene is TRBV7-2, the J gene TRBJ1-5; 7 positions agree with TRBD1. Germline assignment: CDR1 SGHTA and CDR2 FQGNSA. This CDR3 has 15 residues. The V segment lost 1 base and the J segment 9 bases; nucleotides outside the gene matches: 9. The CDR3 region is CASSLVVQGQGPQHF. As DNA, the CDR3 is TGTGCCAGCAGCTTAGTGGTACAGGGGCAGGGGCCCCAGCATTTT.

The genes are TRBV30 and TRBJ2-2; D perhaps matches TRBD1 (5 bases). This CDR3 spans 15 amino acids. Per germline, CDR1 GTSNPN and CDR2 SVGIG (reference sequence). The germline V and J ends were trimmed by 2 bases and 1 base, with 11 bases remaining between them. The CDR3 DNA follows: TGTGCCTGGAGTATAGGGGTGATGAACACCGGGGAGCTGTTTTTT. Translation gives CAWSIGVMNTGELFF.

CDR3: CASSLRHATNEKLFF. The DNA for the CDR3 is TGTGCCAGCTCCCTGCGGCACGCAACTAATGAAAAACTGTTTTTT. The gene calls are TRBV18 and TRBJ1-4; D not resolved. Germline CDR1 reads KGHSH; CDR2 reads LQKENI. This CDR3 contains 15 residues. V lost 6 bases, J lost 0 bases, and 11 bases lay in between.

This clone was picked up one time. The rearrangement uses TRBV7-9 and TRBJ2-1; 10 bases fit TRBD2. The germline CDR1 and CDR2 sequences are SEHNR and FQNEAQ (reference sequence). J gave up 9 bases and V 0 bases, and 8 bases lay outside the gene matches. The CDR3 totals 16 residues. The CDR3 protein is CASSLAAGLAWSEQFF. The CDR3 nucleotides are TGTGCCAGCAGCTTAGCGGCGGGACTAGCGTGGAGTGAGCAGTTCTTC.

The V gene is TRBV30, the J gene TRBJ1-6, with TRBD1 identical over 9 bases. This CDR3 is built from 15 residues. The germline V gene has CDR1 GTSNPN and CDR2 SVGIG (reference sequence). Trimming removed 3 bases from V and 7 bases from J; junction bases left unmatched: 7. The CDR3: CAWRASGTGNSPLHF. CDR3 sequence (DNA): TGTGCCTGGAGAGCCTCCGGGACAGGGAATTCACCCCTCCACTTT.

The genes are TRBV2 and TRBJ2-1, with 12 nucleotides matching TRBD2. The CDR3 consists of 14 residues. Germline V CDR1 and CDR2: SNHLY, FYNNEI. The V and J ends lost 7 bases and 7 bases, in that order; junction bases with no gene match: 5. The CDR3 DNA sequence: TGTGCCAGCACGTTAACTAGCGGGAGGAATGAGCAGTTCTTC. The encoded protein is CASTLTSGRNEQFF.

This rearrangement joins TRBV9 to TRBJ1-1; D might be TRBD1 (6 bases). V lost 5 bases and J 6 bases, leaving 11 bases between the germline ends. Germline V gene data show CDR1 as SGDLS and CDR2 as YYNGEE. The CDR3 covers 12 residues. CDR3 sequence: CASSTGPSEAFF. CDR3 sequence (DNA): TGTGCCAGCAGTACAGGGCCCTCTGAAGCTTTCTTT.